The 29 T cell receptor beta chains reported below all come from one sample, sequenced in a study of Ad26.COV2.S vaccination and SARS-CoV-2 variants. TCRdb's table, derived via immunoSEQ multiplex PCR, lists solely in-frame clones and lacks some. Of about 350,000 clones listed, approximately 86% are singletons. Treatment indicated: roughly 18 received Ad26.COV2.S at low or high dose, single or two shots; five or six received placebo; per-sample allocation not given. Following the first vaccine or placebo injection, samples were taken on day 63. The material was peripheral blood, obtained in a trial of Ad26.COV2.S vaccine versus placebo. These receptor sequences come from a person between 18 and 65 years old who received the Ad26.COV2.S COVID-19 vaccine or a placebo.

The V call is TRBV28, the J call TRBJ2-2, with 8 nucleotides matching TRBD1. With 4 bases clipped from V and 4 bases from J, the junction kept 2 bases outside the gene matches. The CDR3 contains 14 residues. Germline lookup yields CDR1 MDHEN and CDR2 SYDVKM. CDR3 residues: CASSSTGGTGELFF. As DNA, the CDR3 is TGTGCCAGCAGTTCCACAGGGGGCACCGGGGAGCTGTTTTTT.

This chain uses TRBV5-1 with TRBJ2-2; the D call may be TRBD1 or TRBD2 (6 bases each). V dropped 4 bases and J dropped 6 bases, with 16 bases sitting between them. In germline, CDR1 is SGHRS, CDR2 YFSETQ. The CDR3 extends over 15 amino acids. The CDR3 nucleotides are TGCGCCAGCAGCCGTTTACAGGGAGGAGCCGGGGAGCTGTTTTTT. Protein product: CASSRLQGGAGELFF.

The chain links TRBV30 to TRBJ1-1, with D maybe TRBD1 (5 bases). V lost 8 bases and J lost 5, with 12 bases in between. The CDR3 is 11 residues long. Germline V gene lookup returns CDR1 GTSNPN and CDR2 SVGIG (reference sequence). CDR3 nucleotides: TGTGCCGGGGGGGAGGATACTGAAGCTTTCTTT. Protein product: CAGGEDTEAFF.

A single count supports this clone. This chain joins TRBV28 and TRBJ2-7; 7 bases fit TRBD1. CDR1 and CDR2 from the germline V gene are MDHEN and SYDVKM. Trimming removed 7 bases from V and 3 bases from J; junction bases left unmatched: 12. The CDR3 has 15 residues. The CDR3 sequence: CASTSKGDRSYEQYF. The CDR3 region has the DNA TGTGCCAGCACCTCAAAAGGGGACAGAAGCTACGAGCAGTACTTC.

The chain has TRBV7-6 and TRBJ2-7; 7 nucleotides align to TRBD1. With 6 bases clipped from V and 6 bases from J, the junction kept 14 bases outside the gene matches. Germline V gives CDR1 SGHVS, CDR2 FNYEAQ. This CDR3 comprises 15 residues. This CDR3 is CASSLIAGTAAEQYF. The CDR3 DNA reads as TGTGCCAGCAGTCTGATAGCCGGGACAGCGGCCGAGCAGTACTTC.

J is TRBJ1-5 and V is TRBV2; D not certain. This CDR3 spans 12 amino acids. Per germline, CDR1 SNHLY and CDR2 FYNNEI. Trimming removed 6 bases at V and 9 bases at J, with 12 bases between. CDR3 protein: CASSPPVLPQHF. CDR3 DNA sequence: TGTGCCAGCAGCCCTCCCGTCCTGCCCCAGCATTTT.

The chain's CDR3 is CASSTGPKQPQHF. DNA for the CDR3: TGTGCCAGCAGTACAGGGCCCAAGCAGCCCCAGCATTTT. V gene TRBV27 combines with J gene TRBJ1-5, with TRBD1 as a possible D gene (6 bases). In germline, CDR1 is MNHEY, CDR2 SMNVEV (reference sequence). This CDR3 comprises 13 residues. V was pared by 5 bases and J by 7 bases, with 12 bases between.

V usage is TRBV18 and J usage is TRBJ2-2, with D unresolved. V was cut by 1 base and J by 0 bases, with 3 bases left in between. Per the germline V gene, CDR1 is KGHSH and CDR2 is LQKENI. The CDR3 is 14 amino acids. Here the CDR3 reads CASSPQSNTGELFF. CDR3 in DNA: TGTGCCAGCTCACCACAATCGAACACCGGGGAGCTGTTTTTT.

The gene calls are TRBV4-1 and TRBJ2-3, with 7 nucleotides matching TRBD1. The V segment lost 0 bases and the J segment 1 base; nucleotides outside the gene matches: 1. Germline values: CDR1 MGHRA, CDR2 YSYEKL. There are 15 residues in the CDR3. This CDR3 is CASSQDGQGTDTQYF. CDR3 DNA sequence: TGCGCCAGCAGCCAAGATGGACAGGGCACAGATACGCAGTATTTT.

This clone was seen more than once but under ten times. The chain employs TRBV6-1 and TRBJ2-7, with D hard to call. The CDR3 spans 14 residues. The germline V and J ends were trimmed by 0 bases and 2 bases, with 8 bases remaining between them. Germline CDR1 is MNHNS and CDR2 is SASEGT. CDR3 coding DNA: TGTGCCAGCAGTGAAGCCGACGGTCCCTACGAGCAGTACTTC. This sequence encodes CASSEADGPYEQYF.

CDR3 nucleotide sequence: TGTGCCAGTAGTTGGTGGAACACCGGGGAGCTGTTTTTT. This encodes CASSWWNTGELFF. This chain uses TRBV19 with TRBJ2-2, with unresolved D. V shed 5 bases and J shed 1 base, with 5 bases lying between them. Germline CDR1 LNHDA, CDR2 SQIVND (reference sequence). CDR3 length: 13 amino acids.

The chain links TRBV7-9 to TRBJ2-1, with TRBD2 matching over 13 bases. The junction had 16 bases not matched to a gene; V was cut back by 7 bases and J by 4 bases. The CDR3 loop spans 19 amino acids. The germline gives CDR1 SEHNR, CDR2 FQNEAQ (reference sequence). The CDR3 sequence: CASTDTGTSGVTGYNEQFF. CDR3 in DNA: TGTGCCAGCACCGATACCGGGACTAGCGGGGTCACCGGGTACAATGAGCAGTTCTTC. The full variable domain, in which reference TRBV7-9 and TRBJ2-1 provide the parts outside the CDR3, is DTGVSQNPRHKITKRGQNVTFRCDPISEHNRLYWYRQTLGQGPEFLTYFQNEAQLEKSRLLSDRFSAERPKGSFSTLEIQRTEQGDSAMYLCASTDTGTSGVTGYNEQFFGPGTRLTVL.

The rearrangement uses TRBV3-1 (or the pseudogene TRBV3-2) and TRBJ1-1, with 8 bases fitting TRBD1. The germline V gene encodes CDR1 LGHDT and CDR2 YNNKEL (reference sequence). CDR3 length: 14 amino acids. The V gene end was trimmed by 3 bases and the J gene end by 3 bases; junction bases not matched to a gene: 3. The CDR3 sequence is CASSHRGLHTEAFF. The DNA for the CDR3 is TGTGCCAGCAGCCACAGGGGGCTCCACACTGAAGCTTTCTTT.

V usage is TRBV5-1 and J usage is TRBJ1-5, with D maybe TRBD1 (6 bases). V lost 3 bases to trimming and J lost 3 bases, with 10 bases between them. This CDR3 is built from 14 residues. Germline CDR1 reads SGHRS; CDR2 reads YFSETQ. This CDR3 is CASSSGTPNQPQHF. CDR3 nucleotides: TGCGCCAGCAGCTCCGGGACACCCAATCAGCCCCAGCATTTT.

The V and J genes are TRBV3-1 (or the pseudogene TRBV3-2) and TRBJ1-1, with D uncertain. The length of the CDR3 is 13 residues. The V gene's germline CDR1 is LGHDT and CDR2 YNNKEL (reference sequence). V lost 4 bases to trimming and J lost 6 bases, with 12 bases between them. The DNA of the CDR3 is TGTGCCAGCAGCCCGGGGTCAGATTCTGAAGCTTTCTTT. Translating gives CASSPGSDSEAFF.

The chain carries TRBV10-3 and TRBJ2-7; D unclear. The CDR3 contains 13 residues. Germline V gives CDR1 ENHRY, CDR2 SYGVKD. Deletions cut 0 bases from V and 5 bases from J, with 8 bases between. The CDR3 is CAISESHQDEQYF. CDR3 nucleotide sequence: TGTGCCATCAGTGAGTCCCATCAGGACGAGCAGTACTTC.

The V call is TRBV18, the J call TRBJ2-4; 9 bases align to TRBD2. The junction had 3 bases not matched to a gene; V was cut back by 4 bases and J by 8 bases. The germline CDR1 and CDR2 sequences are KGHSH and LQKENI. The length of the CDR3 is 13 residues. This CDR3 reads CASSLAGADIQYF. In nucleotides, the CDR3 is TGTGCCAGCTCACTAGCGGGAGCGGACATTCAGTACTTC.

As concerns this clone: Other DNA variants within this sample encode the same CDR3. This sequence joins TRBV12-3 or TRBV12-4 and TRBJ1-2; D is uncertain. V lost 1 base and J lost 5, with 8 bases in between. The CDR3 contains 13 residues. DNA of the CDR3: TGTGCCAGCAGTTTAGGGGGAGGGTATGGCTACACCTTC. Translating it yields CASSLGGGYGYTF.

CDR3 amino acids: CASSPGGTAAYEQYF. CDR3 nucleotides: TGTGCCAGCAGCCCAGGTGGGACAGCAGCCTACGAGCAGTACTTC. This chain uses TRBV7-2 with TRBJ2-7; 7 bases are a match to TRBD1. The CDR3 is made up of 15 amino acids. V gave up 5 bases and J gave up 2 bases; unmatched junction bases: 9. Germline V lookup: CDR1 SGHTA, CDR2 FQGNSA.

The chain is built from TRBV28 and TRBJ2-7; TRBD1 matches at 9 bases. The V and J ends lost 3 bases and 5 bases, in that order; junction bases with no gene match: 5. The CDR3 is made up of 14 amino acids. Germline assignment: CDR1 MDHEN and CDR2 SYDVKM. CDR3 in amino acids: CASSFRDREDEQYF. The DNA of the CDR3 is TGTGCCAGCAGTTTCCGGGACAGGGAAGACGAGCAGTACTTC. Full variable domain (missing parts from reference TRBV28 and TRBJ2-7): DVKVTQSSRYLVKRTGEKVFLECVQDMDHENMFWYRQDPGLGLRLIYFSYDVKMKEKGDIPEGYSVSREKKERFSLILESASTNQTSMYLCASSFRDREDEQYFGPGTRLTVT.

The rearrangement joins TRBV11-3 to TRBJ2-1; D uncertain. Trimming took off 1 base at V and 4 bases at J, with 11 bases between the two ends. Germline V CDR1 and CDR2: SGHNT, YENEEA. The CDR3 has 15 residues. CDR3 DNA: TGTGCCAGCAGCTTAGGGTTCGGGCCTTACAATGAGCAGTTCTTC. The encoded protein is CASSLGFGPYNEQFF.

The chain has TRBV5-1 and TRBJ1-1; TRBD1 is a possible D gene (6 bases). The CDR3 has 17 amino acids. Germline V gene sequence: CDR1 SGHRS, CDR2 YFSETQ. V was trimmed by 2 bases and J by 3 bases, leaving 20 bases between them. The CDR3 spells CASSFAGTFRMDTEAFF. The CDR3 nucleotides are TGCGCCAGCAGCTTCGCCGGGACATTTCGTATGGACACTGAAGCTTTCTTT.

This clone was counted between two and nine times. This CDR3 is CASSLQTGVNEQYF. The DNA for the CDR3 is TGTGCCAGCAGCCTTCAGACAGGGGTAAACGAGCAGTACTTC. V usage is TRBV3-1 (or the pseudogene TRBV3-2) and J usage is TRBJ2-7, with 8 positions matching TRBD1. This CDR3 has 14 residues. With 4 bases clipped from V and 5 bases from J, the junction kept 7 bases outside the gene matches. Germline V lookup: CDR1 LGHDT, CDR2 YNNKEL (reference sequence).

The genes are TRBV6-5 and TRBJ2-7; TRBD2 might be the D (5 bases). V lost 6 bases, J lost 3 bases, and 18 bases lay in between. This CDR3 spans 15 amino acids. CDR1 and CDR2 (germline): MNHEY, SVGAGI. CDR3 sequence: CASRKLREGLYEQYF. The CDR3, as DNA: TGTGCCAGCAGGAAACTCCGGGAAGGCCTCTACGAGCAGTACTTC.

This clone was detected only a few times. This rearrangement joins TRBV7-9 to TRBJ1-6, with 7 bases identical to TRBD1. CDR1 and CDR2 from the germline V gene are SEHNR and FQNEAQ (reference sequence). This CDR3 is built from 18 residues. Trimming removed 5 bases from V and 7 bases from J; junction bases left unmatched: 17. Here the CDR3 DNA reads TGTGCCAGCAGCCGTAACCCTACAGGGGACAGAGCGAATTCACCCCTCCACTTT. Translated, it gives CASSRNPTGDRANSPLHF.

This chain joins TRBV28 and TRBJ2-3, with 7 bases lining up with TRBD1. V trimming: 8 bases; J trimming: 2 bases; junction bases outside the gene matches: 4. There are 13 residues in the CDR3. Germline V lookup: CDR1 MDHEN, CDR2 SYDVKM. The chain's CDR3 is CASGQGDTDTQYF. The CDR3 DNA reads TGTGCCAGCGGGCAGGGGGACACAGATACGCAGTATTTT. Full variable domain (rest looked up from reference TRBV28 and TRBJ2-3): DVKVTQSSRYLVKRTGEKVFLECVQDMDHENMFWYRQDPGLGLRLIYFSYDVKMKEKGDIPEGYSVSREKKERFSLILESASTNQTSMYLCASGQGDTDTQYFGPGTRLTVL.

The rearrangement joins TRBV27 to TRBJ1-1; D gene ambiguous. V gave up 4 bases and J gave up 1 base, with 7 bases separating them. The CDR3 length is 13 residues. In germline, CDR1 is MNHEY, CDR2 SMNVEV (reference sequence). DNA of the CDR3: TGTGCCAGCAGTTGGGCTCCGAACACTGAAGCTTTCTTT. Translated, it gives CASSWAPNTEAFF.

The J gene is TRBJ1-2, the V gene TRBV5-6; TRBD1 might be the D (6 bases). Germline V gene lookup returns CDR1 SGHDT and CDR2 YYEEEE. V was pared by 1 base and J by 6 bases, with 10 bases between. The CDR3 extends over 13 amino acids. CDR3 nucleotide sequence: TGTGCCAGCAGCTTGCGCACAGGGAATGGCTACACCTTC. Translated: CASSLRTGNGYTF.

The rearrangement joins TRBV6-5 to TRBJ2-5; 8 bases map to TRBD2. The V gene's germline CDR1 is MNHEY and CDR2 SVGAGI. The junction had 4 bases not matched to a gene; V was cut back by 2 bases and J by 2 bases. This CDR3 is 15 amino acids long. The DNA for the CDR3 is TGTGCCAGCAGTTACGGTAGCGGGGCTCAAGAGACCCAGTACTTC. Amino acids: CASSYGSGAQETQYF.